One sample yielded the 27 T cell receptor beta chains listed below, sequenced in a study of blood T cell repertoires in COVID-19. Only in-frame clones appear in the TCRdb table, and some are missing; sequencing was by immunoSEQ multiplex PCR. This sample carries roughly 100,000 clones, about 86% of them seen once, and the ten largest clones take approximately 3.4%. The material sequenced was peripheral blood. The origin of the receptors is a woman at least 80 years old with active or convalescent COVID-19.

V is TRBV4-3 and J is TRBJ2-7; TRBD2 matches at 7 bases. Per germline, CDR1 LGHNA and CDR2 YSLEER. This CDR3 region has 13 residues. V shed 0 bases and J 9 bases; nucleotides not matched to a gene: 5. The CDR3 coding sequence is TGCGCCAGCAGCCAAGACCAAGGGAGGGGGCAGTACTTC. The encoded protein is CASSQDQGRGQYF.

The CDR3 protein is CASSLGFSLGYGNSPLHF. The DNA of the CDR3 is TGTGCCAGCAGCTTGGGTTTCTCACTCGGGTATGGTAATTCACCCCTCCACTTT. V is TRBV5-6 and J is TRBJ1-6; D remains ambiguous. CDR3 length equals 18 residues. V was pared by 0 bases and J by 6 bases, with 19 bases between. The V gene's germline CDR1 is SGHDT and CDR2 YYEEEE.

This chain joins TRBV27 and TRBJ1-6; 7 bases map to TRBD1. Germline assignment: CDR1 MNHEY and CDR2 SMNVEV (reference sequence). V lost 5 bases to trimming and J lost 10 bases; unmatched junction nucleotides: 8. The CDR3 has 14 amino acids. The CDR3 loop is CASSQTGVVSPLHF. The CDR3 DNA reads as TGTGCCAGCAGTCAAACAGGGGTGGTGTCACCCCTCCACTTT.

In this sample, this clone turned up once. The J gene is TRBJ2-1, the V gene TRBV5-1; 10 positions agree with TRBD2. CDR1 SGHRS and CDR2 YFSETQ come from the germline V gene. The trim removed 9 bases at V and 4 bases at J, leaving 10 bases unmatched. This CDR3 comprises 15 residues. CDR3 amino acids: CATRIGTSVYNEQFF. CDR3 coding DNA: TGCGCCACCCGTATCGGGACTAGCGTATACAATGAGCAGTTCTTC.

Note on this clone: This specimen includes other DNA sequences encoding the same CDR3. The rearrangement links TRBV19 to TRBJ2-7, with D uncertain. This CDR3 spans 13 amino acids. V was clipped by 1 base and J by 4 bases, with 8 bases between them. Germline loops: CDR1 LNHDA, CDR2 SQIVND (reference sequence). The CDR3 here is CASSIGSGYEQYF. In DNA form, the CDR3 reads TGTGCCAGTAGTATAGGGTCCGGGTACGAGCAGTACTTC.

This clone came up a few times. The chain couples TRBV19 to TRBJ1-1; 8 nucleotides line up with TRBD1. The V gene end was trimmed by 7 bases and the J gene end by 1 base; junction bases not matched to a gene: 8. This CDR3 region has 15 residues. The germline CDR1 and CDR2 sequences are LNHDA and SQIVND (reference sequence). CDR3 coding DNA: TGTGCCAGTACGGGACAGGCGCTCCAGAACACTGAAGCTTTCTTT. Residues: CASTGQALQNTEAFF.

The chain carries TRBV19 and TRBJ2-1; TRBD2 agrees at 7 bases. This CDR3 has 15 residues. The V segment lost 4 bases and the J segment 2 bases; nucleotides outside the gene matches: 5. The germline V gene has CDR1 LNHDA and CDR2 SQIVND (reference sequence). CDR3 loop: CASSTGRGPYNEQFF. In DNA, the CDR3 is TGTGCCAGTAGTACGGGGAGGGGACCCTACAATGAGCAGTTCTTC.

This clone was picked up a small number of times. The rearrangement links TRBV7-8 to TRBJ1-1, with D maybe TRBD1 (6 bases). V was trimmed by 5 bases and J by 0 bases, leaving 16 bases between them. The CDR3 has 16 residues. CDR1 is SGHVS, CDR2 FQNEAQ, per germline. CDR3 sequence reads: CASSTRTALMNTEAFF. In nucleotides, the CDR3 is TGTGCCAGCAGCACCAGGACAGCCCTTATGAACACTGAAGCTTTCTTT.

This rearrangement joins TRBV7-2 to TRBJ1-3; maybe TRBD1 (5 bases). This CDR3 contains 15 residues. The germline V and J ends were trimmed by 5 bases and 3 bases, with 14 bases remaining between them. CDR1 SGHTA and CDR2 FQGNSA come from the germline V gene. In DNA form, the CDR3 reads TGTGCCAGCAGCCCCGCCCGGGGGGGTGGAAACACCATATATTTT. As protein: CASSPARGGGNTIYF.

This clone has only a few counts. The rearrangement links TRBV5-4 to TRBJ1-1, with unresolved D. Trimming left V 4 bases short and J 4 bases short, with 14 bases between. CDR1 and CDR2 (germline): SGHNT, YYREEE (reference sequence). The CDR3 sequence is 14 residues long. This CDR3 is CASSLRHTVTEAFF. Written as DNA, the CDR3 is TGTGCCAGCAGCCTCAGACATACCGTCACTGAAGCTTTCTTT.

V and J are TRBV28 and TRBJ1-5, with TRBD1 matching 7 bases. Germline V gene data show CDR1 as MDHEN and CDR2 as SYDVKM. Losses at the gene ends were 2 bases for V and 2 bases for J; bases not matched to a gene: 3. The CDR3 has 15 amino acids. The CDR3 region is CASSLQGVGNQPQHF. CDR3 DNA: TGTGCCAGCAGTTTACAGGGGGTGGGCAATCAGCCCCAGCATTTT.

This chain uses TRBV7-9 with TRBJ1-1; the match to TRBD1 covers 7 bases. The V segment lost 5 bases and the J segment 1 base; nucleotides outside the gene matches: 10. Looked up from germline, CDR1 is SEHNR and CDR2 is FQNEAQ (reference sequence). The CDR3 length is 16 residues. This chain's CDR3 is CASSPLGGQTNTEAFF. CDR3 coding DNA: TGTGCCAGCAGCCCCCTCGGGGGACAGACGAACACTGAAGCTTTCTTT.

CDR3 nucleotides: TGCAGCGTTGTGGTGGGTTCAGGCTATGGCTACACCTTC. This gives the protein CSVVVGSGYGYTF. The V and J genes are TRBV29-1 and TRBJ1-2; the D is unclear. V was cut by 4 bases and J by 4 bases, with 13 bases left in between. The CDR3 is made up of 13 amino acids. Germline lookup yields CDR1 SQVTM and CDR2 ANQGSEA.

The chain has TRBV28 and TRBJ2-5; TRBD2 matches at 8 bases. The CDR3 has 17 amino acids. Per the germline V gene, CDR1 is MDHEN and CDR2 is SYDVKM. Germline trimming cut 0 bases from V and 5 bases from J; bases unmatched to any gene: 11. CDR3 bases: TGTGCCAGCAGTTTATGGGGACTAGATCCAATTGTTGAGACCCAGTACTTC. Protein product: CASSLWGLDPIVETQYF. Using reference TRBV28 and TRBJ2-5 for the parts outside the CDR3, the full variable domain is DVKVTQSSRYLVKRTGEKVFLECVQDMDHENMFWYRQDPGLGLRLIYFSYDVKMKEKGDIPEGYSVSREKKERFSLILESASTNQTSMYLCASSLWGLDPIVETQYFGPGTRLLVL.

The gene calls are TRBV27 and TRBJ2-2; possible D gene TRBD2, 6 bases. The CDR3 sequence is 16 residues long. Trimming shortened V by 1 base and J by 2 bases, and 11 bases separated the two germline ends. Germline assignment: CDR1 MNHEY and CDR2 SMNVEV (reference sequence). The CDR3 here is CASSLFGGTNTGELFF. The CDR3 region has the DNA TGTGCCAGCAGTTTATTCGGGGGAACTAACACCGGGGAGCTGTTTTTT.

The chain employs TRBV4-3 and TRBJ1-6; TRBD1 agrees at 9 bases. The CDR3 has 19 residues. The V segment lost 3 bases and the J segment 4 bases; nucleotides outside the gene matches: 13. Germline V gives CDR1 LGHNA, CDR2 YSLEER. This CDR3 is CASSQGWTGADSYNSPLHF. The CDR3 DNA reads TGCGCCAGCAGCCAGGGGTGGACAGGGGCCGACTCATATAATTCACCCCTCCACTTT.

CDR3 nucleotides: TGTGCCAGCAGTTACACAAATACCTACAATGAGCAGTTCTTC. Translating gives CASSYTNTYNEQFF. J is TRBJ2-1 and V is TRBV27; no definite D call. V gave up 4 bases and J gave up 2 bases, with 9 bases separating them. CDR3 length equals 14 residues. Per the germline V gene, CDR1 is MNHEY and CDR2 is SMNVEV (reference sequence).

This chain links TRBV19 with TRBJ1-2, with D perhaps TRBD1 (6 bases). V gave up 1 base and J gave up 2 bases, with 17 bases separating them. This CDR3 comprises 17 residues. Germline assignment: CDR1 LNHDA and CDR2 SQIVND (reference sequence). CDR3 in amino acids: CASSIAPRGGLNYGYTF. The CDR3 DNA follows: TGTGCCAGTAGTATAGCCCCCCGGGGGGGGCTAAACTATGGCTACACCTTC.

The chain is built from TRBV6-5 and TRBJ2-2; D is perhaps TRBD1 (5 bases). V dropped 6 bases and J dropped 4 bases, with 9 bases sitting between them. Germline V CDR1 and CDR2: MNHEY, SVGAGI. The CDR3 loop spans 13 amino acids. CDR3 protein: CASRPTGTGELFF. The CDR3 nucleotides read TGTGCCAGCAGGCCTACAGGCACCGGGGAGCTGTTTTTT.

This rearrangement joins TRBV5-4 to TRBJ2-2; D possibly corresponds to TRBD2 (6 bases). There are 16 residues in the CDR3. The germline V gene encodes CDR1 SGHNT and CDR2 YYREEE (reference sequence). V lost 0 bases to trimming and J lost 4 bases, with 13 bases between them. CDR3 nucleotides: TGTGCCAGCAGCTTGGGTGCGGTCGGGGGCACCGGGGAGCTGTTTTTT. Its protein product is CASSLGAVGGTGELFF. Supplemented by reference TRBV5-4 and TRBJ2-2, the full variable domain reads ETGVTQSPTHLIKTRGQQVTLRCSSQSGHNTVSWYQQALGQGPQFIFQYYREEENGRGNFPPRFSGLQFPNYSSELNVNALELDDSALYLCASSLGAVGGTGELFFGEGSRLTVL.

This clone showed up many times. This chain joins TRBV6-5 and TRBJ2-7; 10 bases align to TRBD1. CDR1 is MNHEY, CDR2 SVGAGI, per germline. The CDR3 contains 12 residues. After removal of 8 bases from V and 10 bases from J, the junction contained 8 bases not matched to a gene. CDR3: CASSPGQGNQYF. Written as DNA, the CDR3 is TGTGCCAGCTCCCCGGGACAGGGGAATCAGTACTTC.

This chain uses TRBV7-2 with TRBJ2-7; 7 bases align to TRBD1. The CDR3 totals 16 residues. Germline V lookup: CDR1 SGHTA, CDR2 FQGNSA. Trimming at V came to 5 bases and at J to 2 bases, leaving 12 bases not matched to a gene. The CDR3 spells CASSHIPGQITYEQYF. CDR3 coding DNA: TGTGCCAGCAGCCATATTCCGGGACAGATAACCTACGAGCAGTACTTC.

The chain recombines TRBV11-2 with TRBJ2-2; 7 positions match TRBD2. The CDR3 sequence is 16 residues long. Germline-derived CDR1 and CDR2 are SGHAT and FQNNGV. J was trimmed by 0 bases and V by 5 bases; bases with no gene match: 6. CDR3 region: CASSTTLAANTGELFF. In DNA form, the CDR3 reads TGTGCCAGCAGCACCACCCTAGCGGCGAACACCGGGGAGCTGTTTTTT.

The V gene is TRBV16, the J gene TRBJ1-6, with D perhaps TRBD1 (6 bases). Looked up from germline, CDR1 is KGHSY and CDR2 is FQNENV. This CDR3 region has 15 residues. V lost 2 bases, J lost 4 bases, and 9 bases lay in between. This CDR3 reads CASSQIGQYNSPLHF. The CDR3 nucleotides are TGTGCCAGCAGCCAAATAGGACAGTATAATTCACCCCTCCACTTT.

The V and J genes are TRBV28 and TRBJ1-2; TRBD1 might be the D (6 bases). The germline V gene encodes CDR1 MDHEN and CDR2 SYDVKM. V was shortened by 4 bases and J by 4 bases, with 13 bases between the two germline ends. The CDR3 has 14 residues. CDR3 sequence reads: CASSSLTGPYGYTF. The DNA for the CDR3 is TGTGCCAGCAGTTCACTTACAGGGCCCTATGGCTACACCTTC.

This clone showed up just once. This CDR3 is CASSPREGAREKLFF. Here the CDR3 DNA reads TGTGCCAGCTCACCGCGCGAGGGGGCTCGTGAAAAACTGTTTTTT. The rearrangement joins TRBV18 to TRBJ1-4; 7 positions match TRBD1. There are 15 residues in the CDR3. V lost 3 bases to trimming and J lost 7 bases; unmatched junction nucleotides: 8. CDR1 and CDR2 (germline): KGHSH, LQKENI. Drawing the rest from reference TRBV18 and TRBJ1-4, the complete variable domain is NAGVMQNPRHLVRRRGQEARLRCSPMKGHSHVYWYRQLPEEGLKFMVYLQKENIIDESGMPKERFSAEFPKEGPSILRIQQVVRGDSAAYFCASSPREGAREKLFFGSGTQLSVL.

This clone has only one observation. The chain combines TRBV7-9 with TRBJ2-1; 13 bases align to TRBD2. The CDR3 is made up of 15 amino acids. Germline lookup yields CDR1 SEHNR and CDR2 FQNEAQ (reference sequence). After removal of 4 bases from V and 6 bases from J, the junction contained 3 bases not matched to a gene. The CDR3 nucleotides read TGTGCCAGCAGCTCGGGACTAGCGGGAACCAATGAGCAGTTCTTC. Its protein product is CASSSGLAGTNEQFF.